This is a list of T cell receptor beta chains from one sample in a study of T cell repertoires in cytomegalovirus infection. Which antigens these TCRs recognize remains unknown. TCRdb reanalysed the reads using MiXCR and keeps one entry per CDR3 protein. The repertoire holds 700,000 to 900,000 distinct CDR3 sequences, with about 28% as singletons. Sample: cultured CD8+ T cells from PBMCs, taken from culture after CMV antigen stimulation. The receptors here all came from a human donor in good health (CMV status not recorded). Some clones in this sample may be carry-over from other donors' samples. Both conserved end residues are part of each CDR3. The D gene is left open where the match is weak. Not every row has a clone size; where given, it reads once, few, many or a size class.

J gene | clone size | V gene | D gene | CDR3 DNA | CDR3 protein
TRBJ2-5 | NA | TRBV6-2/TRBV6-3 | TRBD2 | TGTGCCAGCAACGACCTTCTAGCGGGGGGGCCGTTCAAGGAGACCCAGTACTTC | CASNDLLAGGPFKETQYF
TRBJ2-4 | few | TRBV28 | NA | TGTGCCAGCAGCGAGGGGAGCAAAAACATTCAGTACTTC | CASSEGSKNIQYF
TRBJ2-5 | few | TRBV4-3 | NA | TGCGCCAGCAGCCAAGAGGACAGCCTGCAAGAGACCCAGTACTTC | CASSQEDSLQETQYF
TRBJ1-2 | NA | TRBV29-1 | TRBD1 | TGCAGCGTTCTCTCGGGACAGGCCCTTATCTATGGCTACACCTTC | CSVLSGQALIYGYTF
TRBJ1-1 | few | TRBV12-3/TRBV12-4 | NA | TGTGCCAGCAGTTTAAGGGGGGACGGGTGGGCTGAAGCTTTCTTT | CASSLRGDGWAEAFF
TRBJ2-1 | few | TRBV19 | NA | TGTGCCAGTACCCCCGATCCCGGCTACGGGAATGAGCAGTTCTTC | CASTPDPGYGNEQFF
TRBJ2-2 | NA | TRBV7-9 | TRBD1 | TGTGCCAGCAGCTCCCCCCTTGGACAGGGTGCCGGGGAGCTGTTTTTT | CASSSPLGQGAGELFF
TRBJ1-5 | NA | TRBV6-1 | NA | TGTGCCAGCAGTCCCCTCAAGGACGCCCGGTGGAATCAGCCCCAGCATTTT | CASSPLKDARWNQPQHF
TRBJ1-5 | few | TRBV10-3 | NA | TGTGCCATCAGTGAGGGGCTCGGGCAGCCCCAGCATTTT | CAISEGLGQPQHF
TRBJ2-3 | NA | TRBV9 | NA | TGTGCCAGCAGCGTAGGGGGGGGGCTCACAGATACGCAGTATTTT | CASSVGGGLTDTQYF
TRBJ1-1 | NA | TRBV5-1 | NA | TGCGCCAGCAGCTTGGGTCAGGGATACATGAACACTGAAGCTTTCTTT | CASSLGQGYMNTEAFF
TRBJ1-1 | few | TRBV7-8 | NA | TGTGCCAGCAGCTTAGGGGTAGGGTGGAACACTGAAGCTTTCTTT | CASSLGVGWNTEAFF
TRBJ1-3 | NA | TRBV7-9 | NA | TGTGCCAGCAGCGACGACGGCTCTGGAAACACCATATATTTT | CASSDDGSGNTIYF
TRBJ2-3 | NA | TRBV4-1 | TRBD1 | TGCGCCAGCAGCATGAGGGACAGGGACACAGATACGCAGTATTTT | CASSMRDRDTDTQYF
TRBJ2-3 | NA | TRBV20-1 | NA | TGCAGTGCTAGAGCTGGGTATACCCCAGATACGCAGTATTTT | CSARAGYTPDTQYF
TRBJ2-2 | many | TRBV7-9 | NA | TGTGCCAGCAGCCGAGGGACCTTCACCGGGGAGCTGTTTTTT | CASSRGTFTGELFF
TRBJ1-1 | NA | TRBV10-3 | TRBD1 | TGTGCCATCAGTGAGACAGGGGAAAGGACTGAAGCTTTCTTT | CAISETGERTEAFF
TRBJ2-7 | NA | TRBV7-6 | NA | TGTGCCAGCAGCCCTAGAGAGGGCCCCTACGAGCAGTACTTC | CASSPREGPYEQYF
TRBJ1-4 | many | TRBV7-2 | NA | TGTGCCAGCAGCGCTGCTGTCCACTGGGGAGAAAAACTGTTTTTT | CASSAAVHWGEKLFF
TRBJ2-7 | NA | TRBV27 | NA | TGTGCCAGCACCGGACCCTCCTACGAGCAGTACTTC | CASTGPSYEQYF
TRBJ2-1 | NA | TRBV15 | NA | TGTGCCACCAGCAGGAGGGGGGGTACCAATGAGCAGTTCTTC | CATSRRGGTNEQFF
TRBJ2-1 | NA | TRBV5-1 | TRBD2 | TGCGCCAGCGGGGAGGGTGAGCAGTTCTTC | CASGEGEQFF
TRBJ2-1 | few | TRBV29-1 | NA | TGCAGCGTTGAAGATATGTTGCGGGCAGGGGAGTACTCGGATGAGCAGTTCTTC | CSVEDMLRAGEYSDEQFF
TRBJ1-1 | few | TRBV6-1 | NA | TGTGCCGTCCGGGTGAACACTGAAGCTTTCTTT | CAVRVNTEAFF
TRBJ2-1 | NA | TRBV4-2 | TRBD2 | TGTGCCAACAGCCAAACTAGCGGGGGGACTAATGAGCAGTTCTTC | CANSQTSGGTNEQFF
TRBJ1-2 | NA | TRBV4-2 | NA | TGTGCCAGCAGCCAAGAGTGGGCAGGGGATGGCTACACCTTC | CASSQEWAGDGYTF